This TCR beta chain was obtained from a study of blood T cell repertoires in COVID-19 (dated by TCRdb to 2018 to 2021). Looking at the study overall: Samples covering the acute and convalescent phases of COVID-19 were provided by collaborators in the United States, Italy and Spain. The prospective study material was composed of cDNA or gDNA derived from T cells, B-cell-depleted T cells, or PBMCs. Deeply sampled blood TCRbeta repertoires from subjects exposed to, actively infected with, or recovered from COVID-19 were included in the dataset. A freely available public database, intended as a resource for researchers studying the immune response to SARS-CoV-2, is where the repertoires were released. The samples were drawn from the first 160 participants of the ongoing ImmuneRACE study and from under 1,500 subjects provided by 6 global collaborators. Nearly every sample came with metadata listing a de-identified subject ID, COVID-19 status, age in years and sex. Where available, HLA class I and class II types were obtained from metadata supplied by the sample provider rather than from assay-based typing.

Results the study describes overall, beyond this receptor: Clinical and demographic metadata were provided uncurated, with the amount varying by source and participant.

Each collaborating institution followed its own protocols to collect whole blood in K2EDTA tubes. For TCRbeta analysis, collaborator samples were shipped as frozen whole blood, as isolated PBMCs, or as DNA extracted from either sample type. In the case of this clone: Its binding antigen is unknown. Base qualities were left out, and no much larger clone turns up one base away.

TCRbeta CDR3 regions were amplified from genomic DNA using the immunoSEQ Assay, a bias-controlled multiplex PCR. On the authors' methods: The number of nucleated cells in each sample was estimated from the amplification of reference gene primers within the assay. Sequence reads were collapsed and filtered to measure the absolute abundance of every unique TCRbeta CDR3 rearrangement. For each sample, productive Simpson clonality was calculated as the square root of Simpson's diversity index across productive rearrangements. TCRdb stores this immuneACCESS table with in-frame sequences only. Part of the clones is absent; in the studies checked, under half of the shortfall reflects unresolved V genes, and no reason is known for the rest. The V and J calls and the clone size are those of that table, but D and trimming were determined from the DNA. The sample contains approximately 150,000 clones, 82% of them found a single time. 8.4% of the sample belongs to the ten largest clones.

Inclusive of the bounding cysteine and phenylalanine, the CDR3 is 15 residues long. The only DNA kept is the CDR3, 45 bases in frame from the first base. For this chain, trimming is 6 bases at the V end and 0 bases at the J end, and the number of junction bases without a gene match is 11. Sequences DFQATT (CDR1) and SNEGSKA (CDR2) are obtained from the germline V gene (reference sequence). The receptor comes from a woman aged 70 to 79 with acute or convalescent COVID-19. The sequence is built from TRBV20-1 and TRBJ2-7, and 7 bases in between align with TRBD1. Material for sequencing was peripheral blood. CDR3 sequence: CSASADRAISYEQYF. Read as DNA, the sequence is TGCAGTGCCAGTGCCGACAGGGCTATCTCCTACGAGCAGTACTTC.